Listed below are T cell receptor beta chains from one sample, sequenced in a study of naive and memory T cell subsets. TCRdb reprocessed the UMI-ligation and nested PCR reads with MiXCR, giving one entry per CDR3 protein. The sample contains about 150,000 distinct CDR3 sequences, 15% to 20% of which appear only once. Sequenced material: naive CD4+ T cells from blood. These TCRs come from a human donor in good health. Both conserved end residues are part of each CDR3. The size field is filled for only some rows; it gives once, few, many or a size class.

J	size	V	CDR3
TRBJ1-4	few	TRBV4-1	CASSQNRVGSEKLFF
TRBJ2-1	.	TRBV24-1	CATSDLPAKSYNEQFF
TRBJ2-5	few	TRBV7-8	CASSLTGPATQYF
TRBJ2-3	many	TRBV28	CASSSPSAQSTDTQYF
TRBJ1-6	.	TRBV6-5	CASSSGEWYSPLHF
TRBJ2-7	.	TRBV6-2/TRBV6-3	CASSSSGAEYEQYF
TRBJ2-1	few	TRBV20-1	CSARSGRDRYNEQFF
TRBJ2-5	.	TRBV29-1	CSVEDRGETQYF
TRBJ1-5	.	TRBV6-2/TRBV6-3	CASSPDRGQAYSNQPQHF
TRBJ1-3	.	TRBV10-3	CAIRGNGPSQFGDSGNTINF
TRBJ2-7	few	TRBV27	CASSSGTSPTTYEQYF
TRBJ2-1	few	TRBV18	CASSPPNLGEQFF
TRBJ1-1	few	TRBV28	CASSPLGQGRTMNTEAFF
TRBJ2-7	few	TRBV10-3	CAISADRERASYEQYF
TRBJ2-5	.	TRBV29-1	CSVEDLRGQQETQYF
TRBJ2-1	few	TRBV5-4	CASRTSISYNEQFF
TRBJ2-1	many	TRBV5-1	CASSFPGTSGYLSSYNEQFF
TRBJ2-7	few	TRBV6-5	CASSLTGTQGEQYF
TRBJ2-7	few	TRBV20-1	CSAQTRGAIREQYF
TRBJ1-2	few	TRBV20-1	CSAPTGALNDYGYTF
TRBJ2-3	few	TRBV7-2	CASSFLGDTQYF
TRBJ2-5	few	TRBV9	CASSVLQGQGETQYF
TRBJ2-2	.	TRBV19	CATRRGQGSIGELFF
TRBJ2-2	many	TRBV9	CASSAETRVGELFF
TRBJ2-2	few	TRBV3-1	CASSRTGDTGELFF
TRBJ2-7	.	TRBV4-3	CASSQDSGGYEQYF
TRBJ2-3	once	TRBV2	CASLGDGLRTDTQYF
TRBJ2-7	few	TRBV28	CASSHRDRGYEQYF
TRBJ2-7	few	TRBV28	CASSFGTAYEQYF
TRBJ1-3	.	TRBV30	CAWSDKGEAGNTIYF
TRBJ2-2	.	TRBV2	CASSRNSEHTGELFF
TRBJ1-4	few	TRBV10-3	CAISERTGLREKLFF
TRBJ1-1	many	TRBV29-1	CSVLRTMNTEAFF
TRBJ1-1	few	TRBV5-1	CASSVAGTGSPEAFF
TRBJ2-2	.	TRBV24-1	CATSSSSGSVNTGELFF
TRBJ2-5	.	TRBV12-3/TRBV12-4	CASREGGTGSVTQYF
TRBJ1-5	.	TRBV6-6	CASSYSNRGQFKNQPQHF
TRBJ1-1	.	TRBV29-1	CSVEGGLGTEAFF
TRBJ2-1	.	TRBV27	CASSSQYTTNEQFF
TRBJ2-3	.	TRBV15	CATSSSPTRADGDTQYF
TRBJ2-2	few	TRBV29-1	CSVVGGSGNTGELFF
TRBJ2-1	few	TRBV11-2	CASSLDSGTSHGSYNEQFF
TRBJ2-5	few	TRBV6-5	CASSYGDRGTGRETQYF
TRBJ1-2	.	TRBV3-1	CASSHLSGQNYGYTF
TRBJ2-1	few	TRBV13	CASSPRETAYNEQFF
TRBJ1-5	few	TRBV7-8	CASSLGRWQPQHF
TRBJ2-3	few	TRBV5-1	CASSLAAQEDTQYF
TRBJ2-5	few	TRBV19	CASSIDGSQETQYF
TRBJ2-3	.	TRBV28	CASSLWAQSTSTDTQYF
TRBJ1-4	.	TRBV5-1	CASSFGTADDEKLFF
TRBJ2-3	.	TRBV7-2	CASLARLAGVTDTQYF
TRBJ2-3	.	TRBV29-1	CSVEGPSTDTQYF
TRBJ2-7	few	TRBV28	CASTVATPYEQYF